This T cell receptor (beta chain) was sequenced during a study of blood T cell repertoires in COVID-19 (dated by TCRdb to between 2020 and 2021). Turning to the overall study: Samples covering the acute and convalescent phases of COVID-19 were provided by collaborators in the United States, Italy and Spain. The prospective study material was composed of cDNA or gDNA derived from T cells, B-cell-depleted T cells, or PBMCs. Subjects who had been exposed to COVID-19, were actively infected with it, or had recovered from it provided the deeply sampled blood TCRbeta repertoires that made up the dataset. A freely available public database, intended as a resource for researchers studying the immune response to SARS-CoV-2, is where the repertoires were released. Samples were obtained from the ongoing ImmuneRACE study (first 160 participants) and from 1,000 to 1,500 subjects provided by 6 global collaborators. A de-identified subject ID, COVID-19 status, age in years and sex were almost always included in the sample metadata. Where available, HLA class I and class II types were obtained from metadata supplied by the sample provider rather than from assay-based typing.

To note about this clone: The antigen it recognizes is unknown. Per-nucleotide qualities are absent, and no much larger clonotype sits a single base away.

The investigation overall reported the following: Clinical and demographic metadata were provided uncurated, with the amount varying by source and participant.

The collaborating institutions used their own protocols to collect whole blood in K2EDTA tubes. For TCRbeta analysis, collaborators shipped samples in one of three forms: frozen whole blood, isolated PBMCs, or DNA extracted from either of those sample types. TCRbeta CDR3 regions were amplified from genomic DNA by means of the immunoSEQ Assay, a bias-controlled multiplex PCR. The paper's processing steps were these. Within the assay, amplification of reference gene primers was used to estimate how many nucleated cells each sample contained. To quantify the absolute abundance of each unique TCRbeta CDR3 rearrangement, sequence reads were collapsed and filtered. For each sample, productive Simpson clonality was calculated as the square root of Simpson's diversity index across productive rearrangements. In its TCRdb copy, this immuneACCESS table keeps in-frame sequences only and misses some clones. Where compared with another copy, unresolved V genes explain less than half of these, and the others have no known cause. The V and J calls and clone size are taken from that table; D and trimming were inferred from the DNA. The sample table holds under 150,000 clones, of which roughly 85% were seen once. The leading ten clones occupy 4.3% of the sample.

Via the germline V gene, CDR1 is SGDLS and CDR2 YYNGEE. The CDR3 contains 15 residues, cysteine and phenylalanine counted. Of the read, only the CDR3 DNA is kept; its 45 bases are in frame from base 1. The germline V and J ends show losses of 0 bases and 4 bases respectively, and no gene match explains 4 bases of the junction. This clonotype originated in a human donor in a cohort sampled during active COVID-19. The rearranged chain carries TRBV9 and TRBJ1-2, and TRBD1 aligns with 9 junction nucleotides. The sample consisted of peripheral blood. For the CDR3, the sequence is CASSVGGDRVYGYTF. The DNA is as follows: TGTGCCAGCAGCGTAGGAGGGGACAGGGTCTATGGCTACACCTTC.